This T cell receptor beta chain was profiled in a study of blood T cell repertoires in COVID-19. Study background: T cells, B-cell-depleted T cells, or PBMCs provided the cDNA or gDNA that served as material.

Per the authors' pipeline: Quantification of nucleated cells was approximated via reference gene primer amplification. Some clones are missing from TCRdb's copy, which holds only in-frame ones; the method was immunoSEQ multiplex PCR. From that table come the V and J calls and clone size; the DNA was used to work out D and trimming. The data contain 200,000 to 300,000 clones, 70% to 90% of them singletons. This clone was detected a few times. V was shortened by 2 bases and J by 5 bases, with 16 bases between the two germline ends. CDR1 and CDR2 (germline): MNHNY, SVGAGI (reference sequence). This CDR3 is 16 amino acids long.

The receptor was isolated from a man aged 50 or older with acute or convalescent COVID-19. Sequencing was done on a sample of peripheral blood. The gene calls are TRBV6-6 and TRBJ2-1, with a tentative D call TRBD1 (5 bases). The CDR3 bases are TGTGCCAGCAGTTACCCCTCAACGACAGAGAACAATGAGCAGTTCTTC. Protein: CASSYPSTTENNEQFF.